The clone carrying this TCR beta chain has just a few counts. Its antigen remains unknown. The record originates from a study of T-cell reconstitution after alpha-beta-depleted transplantation in children. The V end was cut by 6 bases, the J end by 0 bases, with 14 bases between. The length of the CDR3 is 15 residues. The study, taken as a whole, reports: Several hundred expanded graft clones reportedly were the source of alpha-beta T cells about two months after transplant. The main origin of T-cell counts and diversity one year after transplant was newly produced T cells. In some patients, recipient T cells and intrathymic progenitors surviving conditioning explained high day-60 diversity.

Preparation of the TCRbeta library used unique molecular identifiers. A single record per CDR3 protein comes from TCRdb applying MiXCR to the PCR reads. The sample comprises 500,000 to 650,000 distinct CDR3 sequences, 10% to 15% of which are singletons, and 2% to 2.5% rests with the top ten. J is TRBJ2-5 and V is TRBV12-3 or TRBV12-4; the D call may be TRBD1 or TRBD2 (6 bases each). Source: PBMCs, mostly from graft donor cells, taken 360 days after TCRalphabeta/CD19-depleted stem cell transplant. The origin of this receptor is a male patient between 10 and 17 years old who had a stem cell transplant for acute myeloid leukemia, so the T cells may come from the graft donor. Written as DNA, the CDR3 is TGTGCCAGCAGCCCTTGGGGGGCAAACCAAGAGACCCAGTACTTC. Its protein product is CASSPWGANQETQYF.